This T cell receptor beta chain was found in a study of CXCR3-negative and CXCR3-positive naive CD8 T cells. Libraries of TRB cDNA were made by 5' RACE and carried UMIs. TCRdb reanalyzed the 5' RACE reads, giving one entry per CDR3 protein sequence and no DNA. The sample yields approximately 83,000 distinct CDR3 sequences, of which the top ten take up 1.5% to 2%. The CDR3 extends over 14 amino acids. CDR1 and CDR2 (germline): SQVTM, ANQGSEA. The source is a human donor in good health. Some clones in this sample may be carry-over from other donors' samples. The specimen sequenced was naive CXCR3- CD8+ T cells from blood. Subset specified: CD45RO-CCR7+CD27+CD95- naive CD8+ T cells lacking CXCR3 (TNR3-). The gene calls are TRBV29-1 and TRBJ2-7; the D call of TRBD1 rests on TCRdb alone, since no DNA is present to check it. The CDR3 is CSVRAGTGEIEQYF.